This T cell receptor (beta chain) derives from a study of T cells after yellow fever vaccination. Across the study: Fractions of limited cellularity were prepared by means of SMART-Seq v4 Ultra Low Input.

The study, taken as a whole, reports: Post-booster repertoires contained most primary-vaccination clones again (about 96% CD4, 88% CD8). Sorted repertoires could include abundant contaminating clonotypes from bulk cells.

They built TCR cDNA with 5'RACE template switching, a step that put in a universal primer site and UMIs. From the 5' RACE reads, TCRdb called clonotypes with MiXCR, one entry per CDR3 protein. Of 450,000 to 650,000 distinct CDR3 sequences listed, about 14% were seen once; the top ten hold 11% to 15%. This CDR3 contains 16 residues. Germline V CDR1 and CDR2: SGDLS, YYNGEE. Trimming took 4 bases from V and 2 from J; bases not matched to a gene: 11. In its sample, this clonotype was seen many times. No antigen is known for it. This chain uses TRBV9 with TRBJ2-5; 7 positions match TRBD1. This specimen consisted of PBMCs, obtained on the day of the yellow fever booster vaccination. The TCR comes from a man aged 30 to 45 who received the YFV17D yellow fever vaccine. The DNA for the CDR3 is TGTGCCAGCAGCAGGGGACAGACAGTACGTCAAGAGACCCAGTACTTC. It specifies CASSRGQTVRQETQYF. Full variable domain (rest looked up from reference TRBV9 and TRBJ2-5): DSGVTQTPKHLITATGQRVTLRCSPRSGDLSVYWYQQSLDQGLQFLIQYYNGEERAKGNILERFSAQQFPDLHSELNLSSLELGDSALYFCASSRGQTVRQETQYFGPGTRLLVL.